This T cell receptor beta chain derives from a study of blood T cell repertoires in COVID-19. Under the authors' procedure: Amplified reference gene primers provided the basis for estimating nucleated cell counts. TCRdb's copy holds only in-frame clones and misses some; the assay was immunoSEQ multiplex PCR. V, J and clone size are those of that table, while D and trimming were read from the DNA. The sample contains 150,000 to 190,000 clones, roughly nine tenths of which appear only once. This CDR3 has 12 amino acids. Trimming removed 3 bases from V and 8 bases from J, with 10 bases in between. This rearrangement joins TRBV12-3 or TRBV12-4 to TRBJ1-1; no firm D call. Sequencing used peripheral blood. The clonotype originates from a woman in her forties with acute or convalescent COVID-19. This CDR3 is CASSLSGVEAFF. CDR3 sequence (DNA): TGTGCCAGCAGTTTGTCCGGGGTAGAAGCTTTCTTT.